The T cell receptor (beta chain) described here comes from a study of T cells after yellow fever vaccination. Study-level background: Those fractions that held only low numbers of cells were prepared using the SMART-Seq v4 Ultra Low Input RNA kit.

This clonotype has ten or more counts. TCRdb itself ran the 5' RACE reads through MiXCR, one entry per CDR3 protein. This sample has roughly 63,000 distinct CDR3 sequences; approximately 7.4% occur once, and the top ten carry 35% to 40%. This receptor was obtained from a man aged 25-40 years who received the YFV17D yellow fever vaccine. The source was CD8+ T cells sorted from PBMCs, collected 15 days after the yellow fever booster vaccination.

DNA of the CDR3: TGTGCCAGCAGCCGATGGTCTGGGTACAATGAGCAGTTCTTC. It encodes CASSRWSGYNEQFF. The chain combines TRBV7-7 with TRBJ2-1; the D is unclear. This CDR3 has 14 amino acids. The V end was cut by 5 bases, the J end by 4 bases, with 12 bases between. CDR1 SSHAT and CDR2 FNYEAQ come from the germline V gene (reference sequence).